The present T cell receptor beta chain was sequenced within a study of T cells after yellow fever vaccination. This clonotype showed up many times. What it binds is unknown. General study findings and limits: Booster sampling recovered most clones from primary vaccination (96% CD4, approximately 90% CD8).

With 3 bases removed from V and 4 bases from J, the gap between germline ends came to 9 bases. This CDR3 region has 14 residues. TCRdb passed the 5' RACE reads through MiXCR, listing each CDR3 protein once. The profile covers roughly 350,000 distinct CDR3 sequences, with about 4% appearing a single time and approximately 23% taken by the ten largest. This clonotype originated in a man younger than 35 who received the YFV17D yellow fever vaccine. Sequenced here: PBMCs, sampled 5 days after the yellow fever booster vaccination. V gene TRBV12-3 or TRBV12-4 combines with J gene TRBJ1-4; a possible D gene is TRBD1 (5 bases). CDR3 DNA: TGTGCCAGCAGTTTGACAGCCATTAATGAAAAACTGTTTTTT. This encodes CASSLTAINEKLFF.